This T cell receptor beta chain was sequenced in a study of human T cells and chemical hapten exposure. Specified time point: pre-sensitization, week 0. Described treatment: therapeutic diphenylcyclopropenone sensitization with weekly scalp DPC. Before extraction, the whole blood was not fractionated, and total RNA was taken from it. MiXCR, run by TCRdb on the RACE reads, gives a single entry per CDR3 protein. Of fewer than 200,000 distinct CDR3 sequences listed, just under 30% were seen once; the top ten hold roughly 3%. Overall study results and limits: Once DPC sensitization occurred, TCRs above 1 in 1000 frequency showed no change. Because all patients had alopecia, their immune responses might differ from healthy ones.

This clonotype was seen more than once but under ten times. Its specificity is unknown. The V gene end was trimmed by 6 bases and the J gene end by 6 bases; junction bases not matched to a gene: 5. Germline V gene data show CDR1 as ENHRY and CDR2 as SYGVKD. CDR3 size: 14 residues. V gene TRBV10-3 combines with J gene TRBJ2-2; 9 bases are shared with TRBD2. The clonotype comes from a woman aged 25-40 years with alopecia areata. Some clones in this sample may be carry-over from other donors' samples. Sample: whole blood, taken in connection with sensitization to the hapten diphenylcyclopropenone (DPC). This CDR3 is CAIRDPSGAGELFF. Written as DNA, the CDR3 is TGTGCCATCAGAGACCCTAGCGGGGCCGGGGAGCTGTTTTTT.